The entry below gives a single TCR beta chain sequence along with its context. The sample is drawn from a study of control samples from healthy donors and cancer patients. J lost 4 bases, V lost 11 bases, and 4 bases had no gene match. The CDR3 runs 13 residues. Per the germline V gene, CDR1 is LNHDA and CDR2 is SQIVND (reference sequence). Clones were sequenced by immunoSEQ multiplex PCR, and TCRdb holds only the in-frame ones, with some missing. Here the sample spans about 190,000 clones, around 90% being singletons. The clonotype comes from a man aged 30-40 years in good health. The chain recombines TRBV19 with TRBJ1-5, with 11 positions matching TRBD1. Sequenced: blood. In DNA, the CDR3 is TGTGCCGGGGGACAGGGGGGTAATCAGCCCCAGCATTTT. This gives the protein CAGGQGGNQPQHF. Full variable domain (missing parts from reference TRBV19 and TRBJ1-5): DGGITQSPKYLFRKEGQNVTLSCEQNLNHDAMYWYRQDPGQGLRLIYYSQIVNDFQKGDIAEGYSVSREKKESFPLTVTSAQKNPTAFYLCAGGQGGNQPQHFGDGTRLSIL.